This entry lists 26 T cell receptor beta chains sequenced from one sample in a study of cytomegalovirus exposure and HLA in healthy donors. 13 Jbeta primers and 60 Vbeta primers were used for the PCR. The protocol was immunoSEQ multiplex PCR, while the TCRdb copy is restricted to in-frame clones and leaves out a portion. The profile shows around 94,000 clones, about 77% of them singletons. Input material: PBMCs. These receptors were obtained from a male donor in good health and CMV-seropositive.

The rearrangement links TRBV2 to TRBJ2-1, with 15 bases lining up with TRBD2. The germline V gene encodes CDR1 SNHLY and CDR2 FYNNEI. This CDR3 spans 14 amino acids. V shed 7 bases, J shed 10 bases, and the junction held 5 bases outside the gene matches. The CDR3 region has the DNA TGTGCCAGCATACGGGGACTAGCGGGGGGCGAGCAGTTCTTC. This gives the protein CASIRGLAGGEQFF.

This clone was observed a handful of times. The CDR3 DNA reads as TGTGCCAGCAGCTTAGAGTACATGGCCCTTTTCGAGCAGTACTTC. Protein: CASSLEYMALFEQYF. The chain couples TRBV7-2 to TRBJ2-7; unclear D gene. This CDR3 is 15 amino acids long. V was pared by 1 base and J by 6 bases, with 16 bases between. Germline CDR1 SGHTA, CDR2 FQGNSA.

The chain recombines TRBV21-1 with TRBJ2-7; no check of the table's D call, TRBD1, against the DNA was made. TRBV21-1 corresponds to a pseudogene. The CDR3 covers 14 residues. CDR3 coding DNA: TGTGCCAGCAGCCCAAAGGGACAGACTAAAGAGCAGTACTTC. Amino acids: CASSPKGQTKEQYF.

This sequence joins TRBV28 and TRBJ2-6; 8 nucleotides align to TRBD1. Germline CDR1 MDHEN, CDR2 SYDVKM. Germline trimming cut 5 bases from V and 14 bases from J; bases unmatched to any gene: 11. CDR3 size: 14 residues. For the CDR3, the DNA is TGTGCCAGCAGTCCCCGACAGGGGAGAGTTCTCCTGACTTTC. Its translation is CASSPRQGRVLLTF. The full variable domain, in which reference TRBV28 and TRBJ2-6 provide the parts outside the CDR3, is DVKVTQSSRYLVKRTGEKVFLECVQDMDHENMFWYRQDPGLGLRLIYFSYDVKMKEKGDIPEGYSVSREKKERFSLILESASTNQTSMYLCASSPRQGRVLLTFGAGSRLTVL.

As DNA, the CDR3 is TGTGCCGGCCGGGACAGAGACACCGGGGAGCTGTTTTTT. It yields the protein CAGRDRDTGELFF. The chain carries TRBV19 and TRBJ2-2; 7 nucleotides match TRBD1. Germline V gene lookup returns CDR1 LNHDA and CDR2 SQIVND (reference sequence). CDR3 length: 13 residues. Trimming took 11 bases from V and 3 from J; bases not matched to a gene: 6.

The CDR3 DNA is TGTGCCAGCAGTTCGCCCGGGACTAGCGGGGTTTACGAGCAGTACTTC. It specifies CASSSPGTSGVYEQYF. The gene calls are TRBV6-5 and TRBJ2-7; 13 bases agree with TRBD2. CDR3 size: 16 residues. The junction had 7 bases not matched to a gene; V was cut back by 4 bases and J by 4 bases. CDR1 is MNHEY and CDR2 is SVGAGI in the germline V gene.

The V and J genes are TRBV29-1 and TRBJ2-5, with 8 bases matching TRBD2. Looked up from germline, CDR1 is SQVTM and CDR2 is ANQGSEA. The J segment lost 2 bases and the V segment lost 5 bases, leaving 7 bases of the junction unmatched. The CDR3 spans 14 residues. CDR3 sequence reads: CSVSELAEQETQYF. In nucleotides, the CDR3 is TGCAGCGTTTCAGAACTAGCGGAACAAGAGACCCAGTACTTC.

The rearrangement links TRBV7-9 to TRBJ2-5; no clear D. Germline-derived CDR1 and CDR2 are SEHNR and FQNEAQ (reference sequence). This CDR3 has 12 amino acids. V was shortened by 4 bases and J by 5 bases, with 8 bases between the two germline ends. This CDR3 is CASSYLGETQYF. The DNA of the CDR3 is TGTGCCAGCAGCTACCTCGGGGAGACCCAGTACTTC.

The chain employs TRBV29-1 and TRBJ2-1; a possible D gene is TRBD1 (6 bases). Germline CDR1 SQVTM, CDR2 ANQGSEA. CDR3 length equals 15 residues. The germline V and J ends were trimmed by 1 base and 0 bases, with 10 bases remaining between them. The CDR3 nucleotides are TGCAGCGTTGAAGCGGTGGACAGCTCCTACAATGAGCAGTTCTTC. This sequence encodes CSVEAVDSSYNEQFF.

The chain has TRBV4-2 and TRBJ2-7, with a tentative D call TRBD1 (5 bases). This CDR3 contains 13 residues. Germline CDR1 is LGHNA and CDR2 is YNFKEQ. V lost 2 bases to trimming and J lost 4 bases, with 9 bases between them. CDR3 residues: CASSQFPGYEQYF. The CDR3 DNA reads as TGTGCCAGCAGCCAATTCCCAGGGTACGAGCAGTACTTC.

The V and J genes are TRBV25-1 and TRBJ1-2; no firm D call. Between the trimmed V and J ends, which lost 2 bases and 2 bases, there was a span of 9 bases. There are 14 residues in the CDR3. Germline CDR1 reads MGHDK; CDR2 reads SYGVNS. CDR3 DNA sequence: TGTGCCAGCAGTGAAGCGGGCGGGAACTATGGCTACACCTTC. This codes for CASSEAGGNYGYTF.

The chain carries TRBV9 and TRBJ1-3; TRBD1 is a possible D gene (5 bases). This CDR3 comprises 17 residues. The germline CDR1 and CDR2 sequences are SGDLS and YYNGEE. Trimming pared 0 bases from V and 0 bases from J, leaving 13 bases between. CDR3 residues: CASSVVDRGSSGNTIYF. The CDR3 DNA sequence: TGTGCCAGCAGCGTAGTGGATCGGGGGAGCTCTGGAAACACCATATATTTT.

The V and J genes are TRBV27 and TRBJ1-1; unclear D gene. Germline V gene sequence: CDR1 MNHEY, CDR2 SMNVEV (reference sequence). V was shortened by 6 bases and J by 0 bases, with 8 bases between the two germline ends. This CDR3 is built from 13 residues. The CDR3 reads CASRMGMNTEAFF. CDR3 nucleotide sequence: TGTGCCAGCAGAATGGGCATGAACACTGAAGCTTTCTTT.

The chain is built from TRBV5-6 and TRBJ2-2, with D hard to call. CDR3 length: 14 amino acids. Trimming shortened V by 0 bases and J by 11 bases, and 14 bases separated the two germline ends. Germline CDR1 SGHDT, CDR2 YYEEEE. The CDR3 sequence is CASSLGRRGLELFF. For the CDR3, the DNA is TGTGCCAGCAGCTTGGGACGGCGAGGATTAGAGCTGTTTTTT.

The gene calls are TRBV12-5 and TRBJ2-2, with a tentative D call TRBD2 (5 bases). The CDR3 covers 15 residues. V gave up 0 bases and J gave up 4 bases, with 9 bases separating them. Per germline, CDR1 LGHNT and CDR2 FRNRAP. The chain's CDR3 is CASGLVLGSTGELFF. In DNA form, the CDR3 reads TGTGCTAGTGGTTTGGTCCTAGGGAGCACCGGGGAGCTGTTTTTT.

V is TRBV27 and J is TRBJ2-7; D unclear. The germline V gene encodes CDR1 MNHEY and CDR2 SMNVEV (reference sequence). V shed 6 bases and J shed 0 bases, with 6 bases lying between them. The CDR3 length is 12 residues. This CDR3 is CASSPSSYEQYF. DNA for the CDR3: TGTGCCAGCAGCCCTAGCTCCTACGAGCAGTACTTC.

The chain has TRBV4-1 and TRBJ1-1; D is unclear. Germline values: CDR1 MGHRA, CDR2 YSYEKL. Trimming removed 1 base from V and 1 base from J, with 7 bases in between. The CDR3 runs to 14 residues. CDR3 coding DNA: TGCGCCAGCAGCCAAGGAGGGTCGAACACTGAAGCTTTCTTT. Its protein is CASSQGGSNTEAFF.

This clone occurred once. As DNA, the CDR3 is TGCGCCAGCAGCTTGGCCGGAAGGGAGGAGACCCAGTACTTC. Amino acid sequence: CASSLAGREETQYF. This chain uses TRBV5-1 with TRBJ2-5; the D gene is possibly TRBD2 (5 bases). The CDR3 consists of 14 residues. Germline lookup yields CDR1 SGHRS and CDR2 YFSETQ. The V end was cut by 0 bases, the J end by 5 bases, with 11 bases between.

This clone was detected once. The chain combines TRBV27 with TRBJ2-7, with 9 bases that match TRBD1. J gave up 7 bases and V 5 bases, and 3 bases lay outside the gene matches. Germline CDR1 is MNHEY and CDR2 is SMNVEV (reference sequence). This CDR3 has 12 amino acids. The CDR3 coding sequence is TGTGCCAGCAGTACAGGGGGCAAAGAGCAGTACTTC. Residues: CASSTGGKEQYF.

This CDR3 reads CAFGRGFTEAFF. The CDR3 nucleotides read TGTGCCTTCGGACGGGGATTCACTGAAGCTTTCTTT. This chain uses TRBV30 with TRBJ1-1; D is ambiguous. The CDR3 is 12 amino acids. With 7 bases removed from V and 4 bases from J, the gap between germline ends came to 13 bases. Germline V lookup: CDR1 GTSNPN, CDR2 SVGIG (reference sequence).

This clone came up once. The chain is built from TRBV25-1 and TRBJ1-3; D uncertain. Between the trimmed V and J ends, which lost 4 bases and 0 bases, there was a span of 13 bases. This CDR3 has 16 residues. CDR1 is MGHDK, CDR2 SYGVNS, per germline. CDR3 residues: CASSASPTTSGNTIYF. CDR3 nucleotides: TGTGCCAGCAGTGCTTCTCCGACAACCTCTGGAAACACCATATATTTT.

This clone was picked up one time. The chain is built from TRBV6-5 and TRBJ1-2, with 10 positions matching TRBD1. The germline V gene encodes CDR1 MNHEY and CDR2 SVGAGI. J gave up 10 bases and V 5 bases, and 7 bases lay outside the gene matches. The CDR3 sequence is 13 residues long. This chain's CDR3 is CASSNPGQGPYTF. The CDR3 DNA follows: TGTGCCAGCAGTAATCCGGGACAGGGGCCCTACACCTTC.

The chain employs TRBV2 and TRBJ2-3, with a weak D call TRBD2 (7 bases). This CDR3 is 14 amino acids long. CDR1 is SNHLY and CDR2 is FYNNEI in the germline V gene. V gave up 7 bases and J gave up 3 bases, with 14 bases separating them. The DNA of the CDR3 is TGTGCCAGCACCCCGGGGGGCACTACAGATACGCAGTATTTT. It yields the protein CASTPGGTTDTQYF.

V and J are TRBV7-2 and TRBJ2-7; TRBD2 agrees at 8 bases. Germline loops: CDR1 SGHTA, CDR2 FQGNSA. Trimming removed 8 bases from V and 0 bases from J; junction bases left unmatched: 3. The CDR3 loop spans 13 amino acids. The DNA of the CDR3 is TGTGCCAGCGGGACTAGTTCCTCCTACGAGCAGTACTTC. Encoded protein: CASGTSSSYEQYF.

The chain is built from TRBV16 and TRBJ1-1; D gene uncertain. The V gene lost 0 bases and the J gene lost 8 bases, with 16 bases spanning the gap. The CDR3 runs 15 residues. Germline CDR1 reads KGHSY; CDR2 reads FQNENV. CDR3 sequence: CASSQSNTYGGEAFF. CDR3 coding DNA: TGTGCCAGCAGCCAATCTAATACCTACGGAGGAGAAGCTTTCTTT.

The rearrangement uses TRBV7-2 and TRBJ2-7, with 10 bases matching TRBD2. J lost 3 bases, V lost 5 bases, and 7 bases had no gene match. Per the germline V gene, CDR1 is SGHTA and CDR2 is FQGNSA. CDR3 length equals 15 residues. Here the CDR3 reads CASSAVAGGRYEQYF. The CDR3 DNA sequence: TGTGCCAGCAGCGCCGTAGCGGGAGGACGCTACGAGCAGTACTTC.